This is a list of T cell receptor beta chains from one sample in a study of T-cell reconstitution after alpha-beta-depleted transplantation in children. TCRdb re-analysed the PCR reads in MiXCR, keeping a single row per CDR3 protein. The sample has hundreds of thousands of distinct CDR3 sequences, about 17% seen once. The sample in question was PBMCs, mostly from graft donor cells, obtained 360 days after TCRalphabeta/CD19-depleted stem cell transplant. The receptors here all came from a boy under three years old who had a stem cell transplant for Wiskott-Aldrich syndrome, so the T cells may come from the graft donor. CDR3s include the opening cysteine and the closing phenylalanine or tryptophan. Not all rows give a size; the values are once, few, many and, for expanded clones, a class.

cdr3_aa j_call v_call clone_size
CAWSWAGRHNEQFF TRBJ2-1 TRBV30 NA
CATNLRTETNYGYTF TRBJ1-2 TRBV10-3 NA
CASSVTVGQETQYF TRBJ2-5 TRBV9 many
CSARAGFYYGYTF TRBJ1-2 TRBV20-1 few
CASSFRPRGQKSEQFF TRBJ2-1 TRBV12-3/TRBV12-4 NA
CSGNQGLWSYNEQFF TRBJ2-1 TRBV20-1 NA
CASSLSSGGPFYEQYF TRBJ2-7 TRBV5-1 NA
CASSLGLTPITWLNTEAFF TRBJ1-1 TRBV5-1 few
CASSYLRGSSNQPQHF TRBJ1-5 TRBV28 NA
CASSLSQGGLNEQFF TRBJ2-1 TRBV5-1 few
CASSIGTSGAYEQYF TRBJ2-7 TRBV5-5 few
CSVDSGGGYEQYF TRBJ2-7 TRBV29-1 once
CASSPRSGSYEQFF TRBJ2-1 TRBV7-9 NA
CASSNRQGNTQYF TRBJ2-3 TRBV7-2 NA
CASSRRDVRTEAFF TRBJ1-1 TRBV3-1 NA
CASSGTGQFEQYF TRBJ2-7 TRBV27 few
CSARPTPAGAYPRTDTQYF TRBJ2-3 TRBV20-1 NA
CSASRGDYEKLFF TRBJ1-4 TRBV20-1 NA
CASSYSGARQETQYF TRBJ2-5 TRBV6-5 few
CASSEMTGNSGNTIYF TRBJ1-3 TRBV5-1 few
CASSQGRGVGEQYF TRBJ2-7 TRBV3-1 NA
CSARAYGRDGYTF TRBJ1-2 TRBV20-1 NA
CASSLLAGAYEQFF TRBJ2-1 TRBV12-3/TRBV12-4 few
CASSPGTRSYEQYF TRBJ2-7 TRBV5-1 NA
CASSTRIGVTDTQYF TRBJ2-3 TRBV12-3/TRBV12-4 few
CASSVVDRDTGELFF TRBJ2-2 TRBV5-4 NA
CSASLAGAADTQYF TRBJ2-3 TRBV20-1 NA
CSVLGSADDNEQFF TRBJ2-1 TRBV29-1 many
CASSSGTGPYEQYF TRBJ2-7 TRBV12-3/TRBV12-4 few
CASSLDRTPYGDTQYF TRBJ2-3 TRBV5-1 few
CASSLVVAGRDREQYF TRBJ2-7 TRBV11-2 NA
CASSFSTTNEQFF TRBJ2-1 TRBV11-2 NA
CSVEDQQGAYLGIQYF TRBJ2-4 TRBV29-1 NA
CASSPLRLGNQPQHF TRBJ1-5 TRBV12-3/TRBV12-4 few
CASSQFVGLPGGNEQFF TRBJ2-1 TRBV14 NA
CASSLSAHGGELFF TRBJ2-2 TRBV5-6 few
CASSYPSTDTQYF TRBJ2-3 TRBV6-6 few
CASSLGQGFGTQYF TRBJ2-5 TRBV5-6 NA
CATSEGGRTGELFF TRBJ2-2 TRBV24-1 few
CASSRRFQYNEQFF TRBJ2-1 TRBV7-9 NA
CASSLLGLAKTGELFF TRBJ2-2 TRBV7-9 few
CASSHKQSSYEQYF TRBJ2-7 TRBV23-1 NA
CASADPPRWEQYF TRBJ2-7 TRBV10-3 NA
CASSLTTGSAFF TRBJ1-1 TRBV12-3/TRBV12-4 NA
CASSRDRETDTQYF TRBJ2-3 TRBV12-3/TRBV12-4 many
CASSVSLAPSREETQYF TRBJ2-5 TRBV18 NA
CASSFVVGPHYEQYF TRBJ2-7 TRBV7-2 NA
CASAGQVTYEQYF TRBJ2-7 TRBV7-9 NA
CASSRPSAQNTGELFF TRBJ2-2 TRBV5-1 few
CASSSRDWNTEAFF TRBJ1-1 TRBV11-2 few
CASNPGGETGANVLTF TRBJ2-6 TRBV28 NA
CASSLGWGPHSNQPQHF TRBJ1-5 TRBV12-3/TRBV12-4 NA
CASSFAGLADTDTQYF TRBJ2-3 TRBV5-1 few
CSARGAFLPSSYEQYF TRBJ2-7 TRBV20-1 NA
CASSPLERSSEQYF TRBJ2-7 TRBV18 few
CASSQDRLAGGPFYEQFF TRBJ2-1 TRBV4-1 NA
CASSQDLGRGFTDTQYF TRBJ2-3 TRBV3-1 NA
CASSYSINEKLFF TRBJ1-4 TRBV6-5 NA
CASSPGLAGGPEDEQFF TRBJ2-1 TRBV7-2 NA
CASSLSTRSYGYTF TRBJ1-2 TRBV4-3 few